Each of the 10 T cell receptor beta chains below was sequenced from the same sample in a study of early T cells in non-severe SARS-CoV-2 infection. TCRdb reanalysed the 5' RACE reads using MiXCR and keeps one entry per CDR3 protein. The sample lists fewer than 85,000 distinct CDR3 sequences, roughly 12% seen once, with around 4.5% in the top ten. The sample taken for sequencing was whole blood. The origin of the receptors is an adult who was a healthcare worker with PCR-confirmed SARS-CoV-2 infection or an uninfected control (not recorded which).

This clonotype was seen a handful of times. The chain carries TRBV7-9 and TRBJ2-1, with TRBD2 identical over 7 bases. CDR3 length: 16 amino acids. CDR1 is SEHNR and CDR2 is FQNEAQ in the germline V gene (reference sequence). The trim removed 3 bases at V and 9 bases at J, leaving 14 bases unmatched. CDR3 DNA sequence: TGTGCCAGCAGCTTCGTGCCAGGACTAGAGTGGGCTGAGCAGTTCTTC. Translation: CASSFVPGLEWAEQFF.

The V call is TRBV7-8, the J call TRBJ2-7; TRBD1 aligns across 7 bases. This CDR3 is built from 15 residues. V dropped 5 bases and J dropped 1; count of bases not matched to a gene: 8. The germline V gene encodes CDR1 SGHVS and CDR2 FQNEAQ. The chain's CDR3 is CASSLGTARSYEQYF. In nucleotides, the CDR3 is TGTGCCAGCAGCCTCGGGACAGCGAGATCCTACGAGCAGTACTTC.

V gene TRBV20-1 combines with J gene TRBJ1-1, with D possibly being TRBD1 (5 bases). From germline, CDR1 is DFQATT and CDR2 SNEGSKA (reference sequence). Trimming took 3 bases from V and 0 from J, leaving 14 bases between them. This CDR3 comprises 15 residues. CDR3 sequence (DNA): TGCAGTGCTAGGGAGCCGGGACCGATGAACACTGAAGCTTTCTTT. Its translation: CSAREPGPMNTEAFF.

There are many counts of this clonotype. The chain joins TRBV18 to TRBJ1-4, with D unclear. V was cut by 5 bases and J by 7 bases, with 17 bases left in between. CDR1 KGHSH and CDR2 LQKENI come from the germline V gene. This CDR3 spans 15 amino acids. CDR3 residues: CASSMDRLSAEKLFF. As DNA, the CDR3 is TGTGCCAGCTCAATGGACCGGCTGAGCGCTGAAAAACTGTTTTTT.

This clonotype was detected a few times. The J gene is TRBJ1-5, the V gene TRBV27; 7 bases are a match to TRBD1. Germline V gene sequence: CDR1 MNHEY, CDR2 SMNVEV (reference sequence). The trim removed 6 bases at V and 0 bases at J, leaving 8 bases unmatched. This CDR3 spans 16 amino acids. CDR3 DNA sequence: TGTGCCAGCAGGATTACGGGACAGTTTAGCAATCAGCCCCAGCATTTT. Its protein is CASRITGQFSNQPQHF.

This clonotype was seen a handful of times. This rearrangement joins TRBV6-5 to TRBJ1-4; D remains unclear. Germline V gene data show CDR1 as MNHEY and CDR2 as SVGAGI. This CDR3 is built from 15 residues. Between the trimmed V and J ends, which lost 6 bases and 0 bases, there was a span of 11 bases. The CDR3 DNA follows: TGTGCCAGCAGCTCGGGGTCTACAACTAATGAAAAACTGTTTTTT. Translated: CASSSGSTTNEKLFF.

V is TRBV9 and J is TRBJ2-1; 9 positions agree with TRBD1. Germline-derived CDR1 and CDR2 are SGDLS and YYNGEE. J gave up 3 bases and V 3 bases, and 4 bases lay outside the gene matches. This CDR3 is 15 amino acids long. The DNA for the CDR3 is TGTGCCAGCAGCGACACAGGGGGCGACTACAATGAGCAGTTCTTC. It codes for CASSDTGGDYNEQFF.

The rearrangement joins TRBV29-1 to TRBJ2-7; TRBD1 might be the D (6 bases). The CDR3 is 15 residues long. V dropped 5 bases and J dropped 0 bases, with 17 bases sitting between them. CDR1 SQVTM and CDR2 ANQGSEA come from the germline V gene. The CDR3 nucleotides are TGCAGCGTTTTATCGCCAGTAGGGGGCTCCTACGAGCAGTACTTC. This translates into CSVLSPVGGSYEQYF.

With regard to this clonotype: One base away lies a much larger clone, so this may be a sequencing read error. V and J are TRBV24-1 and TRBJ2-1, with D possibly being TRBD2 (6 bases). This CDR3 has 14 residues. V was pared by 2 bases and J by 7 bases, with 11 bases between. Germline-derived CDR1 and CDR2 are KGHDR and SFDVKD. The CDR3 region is CATSDSPGRNEQFF. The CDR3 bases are TGTGCCACCAGTGATTCGCCGGGGAGGAATGAGCAGTTCTTC.

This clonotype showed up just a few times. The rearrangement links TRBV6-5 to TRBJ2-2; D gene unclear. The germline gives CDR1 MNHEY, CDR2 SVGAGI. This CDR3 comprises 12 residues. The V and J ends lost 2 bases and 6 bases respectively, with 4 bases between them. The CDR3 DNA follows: TGTGCCAGCAGTTACCTGGCCGGGGAGCTGTTTTTT. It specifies CASSYLAGELFF.